This is a list of T cell receptor beta chains from one sample in a study of blood T cells in healthy people across ages. TCRdb itself ran the 5' RACE reads through MiXCR, one entry per CDR3 protein. There are over 1,300,000 distinct CDR3 sequences in the sample; 45% to 70% occur only once, and 6.5% to 8% lies in the top ten. What was sequenced was blood. These receptors were obtained from a man aged 18-30 years in good health. Each CDR3 is given with its conserved first and last residue. D genes are given only for firm matches. The listing skips clone size in some rows; elsewhere it reads once, few, many or a size class.

j_gene	v_gene	abundance	d_gene	CDR3nt	CDR3aa
TRBJ2-7	TRBV7-7	NA	NA	TGTGCCAGCAGCTTAGGGGAAGATACAAACTACGAGCAGTACTTC	CASSLGEDTNYEQYF
TRBJ1-6	TRBV9	NA	TRBD1	TGTGCCAGCAGCGTCCAGGGGGAAAATTCACCCCTCCACTTT	CASSVQGENSPLHF
TRBJ2-1	TRBV6-1	NA	TRBD2	TGTGCCAGCAGCCAAACTAGCGGGAGGGCCGGGGTAATGAATGAGCAGTTCTTC	CASSQTSGRAGVMNEQFF
TRBJ2-7	TRBV9	NA	NA	TGTGCCAGCAGCGTAGGTGCGGGACAGAGCTACGAGCAGTACTTC	CASSVGAGQSYEQYF
TRBJ2-5	TRBV4-1	NA	TRBD2	TGCGCCAGCAGCCAAGATCTAGGGCTAGCGGGTCCCTATGAGGGGGAGACCCAGTACTTC	CASSQDLGLAGPYEGETQYF
TRBJ2-7	TRBV6-2/TRBV6-3	many	NA	TGTGCCAGCAGTTATGACAGTTCCTACGAGCAGTACTTC	CASSYDSSYEQYF
TRBJ1-1	TRBV9	NA	TRBD1	TGTGCCAGCAGCGTCCTGGGGACAGTGGGGACTGAAGCTTTCTTT	CASSVLGTVGTEAFF
TRBJ1-1	TRBV11-2	NA	NA	TGTGCCAGCACCTTCGGGCAGAACACTGAAGCTTTCTTT	CASTFGQNTEAFF
TRBJ2-7	TRBV6-1	NA	NA	TGTGCCAGCAGTGACGCCGGTCCCTACGAGCAGTACTTC	CASSDAGPYEQYF
TRBJ1-1	TRBV29-1	NA	NA	TGCAGCGTTATGCGTACCACTGAAGCTTTCTTT	CSVMRTTEAFF
TRBJ2-3	TRBV6-2/TRBV6-3	few	TRBD2	TGTGCCAGCAGCTACATCGCGGGGGGGATCACAGATACGCAGTATTTT	CASSYIAGGITDTQYF
TRBJ1-2	TRBV7-2	NA	TRBD1	TGTGCCGATTACTCGACAGGGGTTGGCAACACCTTC	CADYSTGVGNTF
TRBJ2-5	TRBV5-1	NA	NA	TGCGCCAGCAGCTCGTTACCTGAAGAGACCCAGTACTTC	CASSSLPEETQYF
TRBJ2-7	TRBV6-1	NA	TRBD1	TGTGCCAGCAGTGAAAACCGGGACAGCTACTACGAGCAGTACTTC	CASSENRDSYYEQYF
TRBJ2-1	TRBV27	NA	NA	TGTGCCAGCAGTACCCAGATGGGGGGCCGGGACCCAAACAATGAGCAGTTCTTC	CASSTQMGGRDPNNEQFF
TRBJ2-1	TRBV20-1	NA	NA	TGCAGTGCTGAGACTCACGAGACCAATGAGCAGTTCTTC	CSAETHETNEQFF
TRBJ2-5	TRBV28	NA	NA	TGTGCCAGCAGTTTACGGAACATTCAAGAGACCCAGTACTTC	CASSLRNIQETQYF
TRBJ2-1	TRBV27	NA	TRBD2	TGTGCCAGCAGCGGACTAGGGGCTGTCGATGAGCAGTTCTTC	CASSGLGAVDEQFF
TRBJ1-3	TRBV20-1	NA	NA	TGCAGTGCTAGAGATCCAGGGGTAGGCACCATATATTTT	CSARDPGVGTIYF
TRBJ2-1	TRBV6-5	many	NA	TGTGCCAGCAGCTCTTCGGGCGGGTCCTACAATGAGCAGTTCTTC	CASSSSGGSYNEQFF
TRBJ2-5	TRBV15	NA	TRBD1	TGTGCCACCAGCAGCCGACAGGGGGATGAGACCCAGTACTTC	CATSSRQGDETQYF
TRBJ2-7	TRBV20-1	NA	TRBD2	TGCAGTGCTAGACCCCGGACTAGCAGCTCCTACGAGCAGTACTTC	CSARPRTSSSYEQYF
TRBJ2-7	TRBV28	few	TRBD2	TGTGCCAGCAGCCCCCCCAGAAGCGGGGGATCTAAAGAGCAGTACTTC	CASSPPRSGGSKEQYF
TRBJ2-1	TRBV28	NA	TRBD2	TGTGCCAGCAGTCACAGGGATCTAGCGGGGGCCTACAATGAGCAGTTCTTC	CASSHRDLAGAYNEQFF
TRBJ2-7	TRBV6-9	NA	TRBD1	TGTGCCAGCAGTTTTTACGGGACAGGTGACTACGAGCAGTACTTC	CASSFYGTGDYEQYF
TRBJ2-3	TRBV27	NA	NA	TGTGCCAGCAGTTTATATGCGGGAAGTATGGATACGCAGTATTTT	CASSLYAGSMDTQYF
TRBJ2-1	TRBV5-1	many	NA	TGCGCCAGCAGCTTGTCTTATGAGCAGTTCTTC	CASSLSYEQFF
TRBJ2-5	TRBV12-3/TRBV12-4	NA	NA	TGTGCCAGCAATTTTGGCAGGGGTTTCCAAGAGACCCAGTACTTC	CASNFGRGFQETQYF
TRBJ2-1	TRBV7-8	NA	NA	TGTGCCAGCAGCTACCGGGCCACAGGTATACATGAGCAGTTCTTC	CASSYRATGIHEQFF
TRBJ1-6	TRBV21-1	NA	NA	TGTGCCAGCAGCAAAGCGGAGGGGACAGATAATTCACCCCTCCACTTT	CASSKAEGTDNSPLHF
TRBJ1-2	TRBV20-1	few	NA	TGCAGTGCTAGTCTGGGGCCTGGCTACACCTTC	CSASLGPGYTF
TRBJ1-2	TRBV4-3	few	NA	TGCGCCAGCAGCCAAGAGGACAGACCTAACTATGGCTACACCTTC	CASSQEDRPNYGYTF
TRBJ2-3	TRBV6-5	NA	TRBD2	TGTGCCAGCAGAAGACTAGCCACAGATACGCAGTATTTT	CASRRLATDTQYF
TRBJ1-2	TRBV10-3	NA	NA	TGTGCCATCAGTGAGTCGAAGGTCTATGGCTACACCTTC	CAISESKVYGYTF
TRBJ2-5	TRBV20-1	NA	NA	TGCAGTCGGGTTACCGAAGAGACCCAGTACTTC	CSRVTEETQYF
TRBJ1-6	TRBV2	NA	TRBD1	TGTGCCAGCACCTCGGACAGGGTTTCACCCCTCCACTTT	CASTSDRVSPLHF
TRBJ2-1	TRBV7-2	once	NA	TGTGCCAGCAGCTTAAGGGAGGTCAGCTACAATGAGCAGTTCTTC	CASSLREVSYNEQFF
TRBJ2-1	TRBV5-1	NA	NA	TGCGCCAGCAACCAAGGGTTAAGGACCCCTACAAATGGGCAGTTCTTC	CASNQGLRTPTNGQFF
TRBJ2-7	TRBV28	NA	NA	TGTGCCAGCAGTTTGCCAGGGGACCGCACTACGGACGAGCAGTACTTC	CASSLPGDRTTDEQYF
TRBJ2-2	TRBV5-1	NA	NA	TGCGCCAGCAGCTTGGCTCTTATTGGCGGGGAGCTGTTTTTT	CASSLALIGGELFF
TRBJ2-5	TRBV20-1	NA	TRBD1	TGCAGTGCTACGTCCGACAGGGTCAGTGAGACCCAGTACTTC	CSATSDRVSETQYF
TRBJ2-1	TRBV2	once	TRBD2	TGTGCCAGCAAGACTAGCGGGGAAATCAATGAGCAGTTCTTC	CASKTSGEINEQFF
TRBJ1-6	TRBV9	NA	NA	TGTGCCAGCAGCCCCAGGGGAGGCGATTCACCCCTCCACTTT	CASSPRGGDSPLHF
TRBJ2-3	TRBV27	NA	TRBD2	TGTGCCAGCAGTGGGACTAGCGGGGGGTCAGATACGCAGTATTTT	CASSGTSGGSDTQYF
TRBJ2-5	TRBV28	NA	NA	TGTGCCAGCTCCAAACGGACAAACCAAGAGACCCAGTACTTC	CASSKRTNQETQYF
TRBJ2-3	TRBV4-1	NA	TRBD1	TGCGCCAGCAGCCTAAAGGACAGGAGCACAGATACGCAGTATTTT	CASSLKDRSTDTQYF
TRBJ2-7	TRBV7-9	NA	NA	TGTGCCAGCAGCTTACGGCTCGGGGGCGTCTACGAGCAGTACTTC	CASSLRLGGVYEQYF
TRBJ2-3	TRBV15	few	TRBD1	TGTGCCACCAGCAGAGATCTCGGACAGGGCACAGATACGCAGTATTTT	CATSRDLGQGTDTQYF
TRBJ2-5	TRBV7-2	NA	TRBD1	TGTGCCAGCAGCCCGCCAGGGGGTGGGGAGACCCAGTACTTC	CASSPPGGGETQYF
TRBJ2-7	TRBV20-1	once	NA	TGCAGTGCTGAGGGAACCTACAATGAGCAGTACTTC	CSAEGTYNEQYF
TRBJ1-4	TRBV12-3/TRBV12-4	NA	TRBD1	TGTGCCAGCAGCTCAACAGGGGGGTCGGGAAAACTGTTTTTT	CASSSTGGSGKLFF
TRBJ1-2	TRBV20-1	NA	NA	TGCAGTGCTAGGGCGGACAGAACTAACTATGGCTACACCTTC	CSARADRTNYGYTF
TRBJ2-1	TRBV4-3	NA	TRBD2	TGCGCCAGCAGCCCCCGGGAGGGGCGCCACAATGAGCAGTTCTTC	CASSPREGRHNEQFF
TRBJ1-1	TRBV20-1	NA	NA	TGCAGTGTACCGGAGGACACTGAAGCTTTCTTT	CSVPEDTEAFF
TRBJ2-3	TRBV12-3/TRBV12-4	few	NA	TGTGCCAGCAGAGCAACAATCAGGGCAGATACGCAGTATTTT	CASRATIRADTQYF
TRBJ2-3	TRBV6-5	few	TRBD2	TGTGCCAGCAGTTACGGCGGGAGCAGCACAGATACGCAGTATTTT	CASSYGGSSTDTQYF
TRBJ2-1	TRBV12-3/TRBV12-4	NA	TRBD2	TGTGCCAGCAACCTCCTTAGCGGGAGTAGCAATGAGCAGTTCTTC	CASNLLSGSSNEQFF
TRBJ2-3	TRBV24-1	few	NA	TGTGCCACCAGTGTTTTGGGTCGAATAGGTGTGACGGTGGATACGCAGTATTTT	CATSVLGRIGVTVDTQYF
TRBJ2-1	TRBV10-1	NA	TRBD1	TGCGCCAGCAGTGAAGCGGGGACAGGGTACAATGAGCAGTTCTTC	CASSEAGTGYNEQFF
TRBJ2-1	TRBV6-2/TRBV6-3	NA	NA	TGTGCCACCGGAGGGTGGGGCAGGGCGAATGAGCAGTTCTTC	CATGGWGRANEQFF